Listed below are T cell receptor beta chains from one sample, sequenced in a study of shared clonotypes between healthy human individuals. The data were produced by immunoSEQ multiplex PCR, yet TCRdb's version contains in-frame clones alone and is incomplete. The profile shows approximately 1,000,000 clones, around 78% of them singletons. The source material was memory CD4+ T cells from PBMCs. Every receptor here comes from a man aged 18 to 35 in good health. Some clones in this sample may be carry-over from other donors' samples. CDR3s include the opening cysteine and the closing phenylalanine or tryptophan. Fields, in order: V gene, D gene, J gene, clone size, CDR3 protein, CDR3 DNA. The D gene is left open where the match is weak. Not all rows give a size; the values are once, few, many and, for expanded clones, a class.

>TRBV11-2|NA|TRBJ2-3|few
CASSLASSFDTQYF
TGTGCCAGCAGCTTAGCATCAAGTTTTGATACGCAGTATTTT
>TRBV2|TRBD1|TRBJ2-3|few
CASSGQGLSTDTQYF
TGTGCCAGCAGTGGACAGGGGCTTAGCACAGATACGCAGTATTTT
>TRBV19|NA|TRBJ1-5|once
CASSTRGRGNQPQHF
TGTGCCAGTAGTACGAGGGGAAGGGGCAATCAGCCCCAGCATTTT
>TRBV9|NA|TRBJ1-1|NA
CASSGGLGTEAFF
TGTGCCAGCAGTGGGGGGTTGGGCACTGAAGCTTTCTTT
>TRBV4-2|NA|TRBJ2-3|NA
CASSHVVIAETSTDTQYF
TGTGCCAGCAGCCATGTTGTTATAGCGGAAACTAGCACAGATACGCAGTATTTT
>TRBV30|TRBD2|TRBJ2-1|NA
CAWSWMGEGRGEQFF
TGTGCCTGGAGTTGGATGGGGGAGGGCCGTGGTGAGCAGTTCTTC
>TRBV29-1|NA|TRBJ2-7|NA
CSVGEGTPYEQYF
TGCAGCGTTGGGGAAGGCACCCCCTACGAGCAGTACTTC
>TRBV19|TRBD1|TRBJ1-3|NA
CASTQQGSISGNTIYF
TGTGCCAGTACCCAACAGGGGTCAATCTCTGGAAACACCATATATTTT
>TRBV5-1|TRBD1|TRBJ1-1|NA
CASGGTVGVNTEAFF
TGCGCCAGCGGAGGGACAGTGGGGGTGAACACTGAAGCTTTCTTT
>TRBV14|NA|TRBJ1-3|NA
CASSQDWWWVPGNTIYF
TGTGCCAGCAGCCAAGATTGGTGGTGGGTCCCTGGAAACACCATATATTTT
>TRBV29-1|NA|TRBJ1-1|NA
CSVRAVNTEAFF
TGCAGCGTCCGGGCCGTGAACACTGAAGCTTTCTTT
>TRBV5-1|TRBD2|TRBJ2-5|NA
CASRPTSGRETQYF
TGCGCCAGCAGACCGACTAGCGGGAGGGAGACCCAGTACTTC
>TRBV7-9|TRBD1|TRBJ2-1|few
CASSYRGQGAYNEQFF
TGTGCCAGCAGCTACCGCGGACAGGGTGCCTACAATGAGCAGTTCTTC
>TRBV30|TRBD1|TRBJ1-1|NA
CAWSGQGGTEAFF
TGTGCCTGGAGTGGACAGGGAGGGACTGAAGCTTTCTTT
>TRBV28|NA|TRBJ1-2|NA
CASIGQASSYGYTF
TGTGCCAGCATAGGCCAGGCGTCTTCTTATGGCTACACCTTC
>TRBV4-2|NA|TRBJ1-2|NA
CASSQPSRPHLGYTF
TGTGCCAGCAGCCAGCCAAGTAGGCCCCATCTTGGCTACACCTTC
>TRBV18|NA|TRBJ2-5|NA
CASSPPTGVETQYF
TGTGCCAGCTCACCACCCACGGGAGTGGAGACCCAGTACTTC
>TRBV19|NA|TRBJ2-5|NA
CASGDVDWETQYF
TGTGCCAGCGGGGACGTGGACTGGGAGACCCAGTACTTC
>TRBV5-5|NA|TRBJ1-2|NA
CASSLGGRNYGYTF
TGTGCCAGCAGCTTGGGAGGCAGAAACTATGGCTACACCTTC
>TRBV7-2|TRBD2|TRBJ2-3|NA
CASSTTSGGGDTQYF
TGTGCCAGCAGCACCACTAGCGGGGGGGGAGATACGCAGTATTTT
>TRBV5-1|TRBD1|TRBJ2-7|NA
CASSLAGGGYEQYF
TGCGCCAGCAGCTTGGCAGGGGGCGGCTACGAGCAGTACTTC
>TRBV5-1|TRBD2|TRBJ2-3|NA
CASRSRAGVGDTQYF
TGCGCCAGCCGGTCAAGGGCGGGAGTGGGGGATACGCAGTATTTT
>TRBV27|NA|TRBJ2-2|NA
CASSLFRATGELFF
TGTGCCAGCAGTTTATTCAGGGCTACCGGGGAGCTGTTTTTT
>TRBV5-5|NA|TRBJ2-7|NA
CASSLDTIYEQYF
TGTGCCAGCAGCCTGGACACCATCTACGAGCAGTACTTC
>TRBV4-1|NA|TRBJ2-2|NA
CASSHKRGSGELFF
TGCGCCAGCAGCCATAAGAGGGGGTCCGGGGAGCTGTTTTTT
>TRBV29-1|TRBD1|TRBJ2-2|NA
CSGRDSANTGELFF
TGCAGCGGCCGGGACAGCGCTAACACCGGGGAGCTGTTTTTT
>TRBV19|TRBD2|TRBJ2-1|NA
CASSMLAGGRNEQFF
TGTGCCAGTAGTATGTTAGCGGGAGGGCGCAATGAGCAGTTCTTC
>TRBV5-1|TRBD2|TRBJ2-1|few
CASSFGGRAEQFF
TGCGCCAGCAGCTTCGGCGGGAGGGCGGAGCAGTTCTTC
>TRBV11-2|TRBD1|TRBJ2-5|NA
CASSSGQAPLQETQYF
TGTGCCAGCAGCTCCGGACAGGCCCCACTCCAAGAGACCCAGTACTTC
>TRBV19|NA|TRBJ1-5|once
CASSLKDQPQHF
TGTGCCAGTAGTCTGAAGGATCAGCCCCAGCATTTT
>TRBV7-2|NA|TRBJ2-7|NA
CASSRRQRNSDWQYF
TGTGCCAGCAGCCGCCGACAGCGGAATAGCGACTGGCAGTACTTC
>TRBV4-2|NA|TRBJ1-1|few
CASSPGVGTAFF
TGTGCCAGCAGCCCAGGAGTAGGTACAGCTTTCTTT
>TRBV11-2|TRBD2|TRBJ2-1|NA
CASSLHLPGTSGGSNEQFF
TGTGCCAGCAGCTTACACCTACCTGGGACTAGCGGGGGGAGCAATGAGCAGTTCTTC
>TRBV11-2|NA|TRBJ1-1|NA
CASRGGTANTEAFF
TGTGCCAGCAGAGGGGGGACTGCGAACACTGAAGCTTTCTTT
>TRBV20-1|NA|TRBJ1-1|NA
CSARSGTEAFF
TGCAGTGCTAGGTCGGGAACTGAAGCTTTCTTT
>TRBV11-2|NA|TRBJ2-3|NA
CASRTGTSTDTQYF
TGTGCCAGCAGGACCGGGACTAGCACAGATACGCAGTATTTT
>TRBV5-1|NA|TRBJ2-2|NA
CASSLQQGDTGELFF
TGCGCCAGCAGCTTGCAACAGGGAGACACCGGGGAGCTGTTTTTT
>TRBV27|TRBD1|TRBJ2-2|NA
CASSPRGQGGPSRPGELFF
TGTGCCAGCAGTCCACGGGGACAGGGGGGCCCTTCCCGACCCGGGGAGCTGTTTTTT
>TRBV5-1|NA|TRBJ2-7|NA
CASSPQGLTYEQYF
TGCGCCAGCAGCCCACAGGGCCTTACCTACGAGCAGTACTTC
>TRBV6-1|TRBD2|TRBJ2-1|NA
CASSEFGSTSASKQFF
TGTGCCAGCAGTGAATTCGGGTCGACTAGCGCCTCGAAGCAGTTCTTC
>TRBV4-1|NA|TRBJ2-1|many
CASSRAGVVRLGNEQFF
TGCGCCAGCAGCCGGGCCGGCGTGGTCAGGCTGGGCAATGAGCAGTTCTTC
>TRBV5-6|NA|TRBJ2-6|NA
CASSLWRGSSTGANVLTF
TGTGCCAGCAGCTTGTGGCGGGGATCTTCAACTGGGGCCAACGTCCTGACTTTC
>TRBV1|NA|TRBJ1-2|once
CTSNPRGRVVGYTF
TGCACCAGCAACCCCCGAGGCAGGGTTGTCGGCTACACCTTC
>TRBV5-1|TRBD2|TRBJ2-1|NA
CASRGLAGVDNEQFF
TGCGCCAGCAGGGGTTTAGCGGGAGTCGACAATGAGCAGTTCTTC
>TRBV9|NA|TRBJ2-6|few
CASSVPSANVLTF
TGTGCCAGCAGCGTCCCCTCGGCCAACGTCCTGACTTTC